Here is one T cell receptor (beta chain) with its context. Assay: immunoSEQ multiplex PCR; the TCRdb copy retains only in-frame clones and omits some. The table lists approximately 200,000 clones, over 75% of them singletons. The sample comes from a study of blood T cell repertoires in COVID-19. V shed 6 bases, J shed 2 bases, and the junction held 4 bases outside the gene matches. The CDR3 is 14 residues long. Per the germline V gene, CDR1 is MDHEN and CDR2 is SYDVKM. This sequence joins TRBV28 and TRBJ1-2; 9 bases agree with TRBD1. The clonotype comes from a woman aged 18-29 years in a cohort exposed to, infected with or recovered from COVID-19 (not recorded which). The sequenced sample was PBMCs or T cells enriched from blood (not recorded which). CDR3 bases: TGTGCCAGCAGGAGACAGGGGGGCAACTATGGCTACACCTTC. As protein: CASRRQGGNYGYTF.